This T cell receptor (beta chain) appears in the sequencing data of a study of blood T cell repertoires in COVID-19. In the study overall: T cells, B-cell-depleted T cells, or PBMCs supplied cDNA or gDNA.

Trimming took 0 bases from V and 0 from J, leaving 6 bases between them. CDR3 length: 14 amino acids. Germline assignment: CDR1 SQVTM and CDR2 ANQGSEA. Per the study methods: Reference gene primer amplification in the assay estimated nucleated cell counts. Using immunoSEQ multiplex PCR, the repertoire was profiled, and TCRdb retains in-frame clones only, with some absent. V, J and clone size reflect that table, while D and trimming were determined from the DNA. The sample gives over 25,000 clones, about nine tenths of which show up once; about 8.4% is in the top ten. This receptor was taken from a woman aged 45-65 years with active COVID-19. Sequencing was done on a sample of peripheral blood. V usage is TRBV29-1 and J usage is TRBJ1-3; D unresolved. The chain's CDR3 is CSVEDRGSGNTIYF. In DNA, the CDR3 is TGCAGCGTTGAAGATCGAGGCTCTGGAAACACCATATATTTT. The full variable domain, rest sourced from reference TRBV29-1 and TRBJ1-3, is SAVISQKPSRDICQRGTSLTIQCQVDSQVTMMFWYRQQPGQSLTLIATANQGSEATYESGFVIDKFPISRPNLTFSTLTVSNMSPEDSSIYLCSVEDRGSGNTIYFGEGSWLTVV.